These T cell receptor beta chains were read from a single sample in a study of neurological immune-mediated disorders. TCRdb re-derived calls from the 5' RACE reads in MiXCR, one entry per CDR3 protein. The data contain tens of thousands of distinct CDR3 sequences, roughly a quarter of them singletons. The material sequenced was PBMCs. These receptors all stem from a woman between 65 and 79 years old in good health. Each CDR3 is given with its conserved first and last residue. Each record gives: J gene, V gene, D gene, clone size, CDR3 protein, CDR3 DNA. The D gene is left open where the match is weak. Clone size is stated in some rows and not others, as once, few, many or a class when expanded.

>TRBJ2-5|TRBV20-1|TRBD2|many
CSAFLTSGGLQETQYF
TGCAGTGCTTTCCTTACTAGCGGGGGACTTCAAGAGACCCAGTACTTC
>TRBJ2-7|TRBV5-1|NA|many
CASSKDMAYEQYF
TGCGCCAGCAGCAAGGACATGGCCTACGAGCAGTACTTC
>TRBJ2-1|TRBV24-1|NA|NA
CATSVPRGGNEQFF
TGTGCCACCAGTGTCCCTAGGGGGGGCAATGAGCAGTTCTTC
>TRBJ1-4|TRBV3-1|NA|many
CASSQGTTNEKLFF
TGTGCCAGCAGCCAAGGGACAACTAATGAAAAACTGTTTTTT
>TRBJ2-7|TRBV18|NA|many
CASSPGGYEQYF
TGTGCCAGCTCACCAGGAGGCTACGAGCAGTACTTC
>TRBJ2-1|TRBV2|NA|many
CASGAYNEQFF
TGTGCCTCCGGGGCCTACAATGAGCAGTTCTTC
>TRBJ1-2|TRBV7-2|NA|many
CASSRGLTNYGYTF
TGTGCCAGCAGCCGAGGACTCACTAACTATGGCTACACCTTC
>TRBJ1-6|TRBV12-3/TRBV12-4|NA|many
CASNIWGARDSPLHF
TGTGCCAGCAATATATGGGGGGCGCGGGATTCACCCCTCCACTTT
>TRBJ2-5|TRBV7-2|TRBD1|many
CASRSDRGRPETQYF
TGTGCCAGCAGATCGGACAGGGGGCGCCCAGAGACCCAGTACTTC
>TRBJ2-5|TRBV19|NA|NA
CASTSVGKETQYF
TGTGCCAGTACCTCGGTGGGGAAGGAGACCCAGTACTTC
>TRBJ1-1|TRBV20-1|NA|few
CSALTGLSFF
TGCAGCGCCCTGACAGGTTTATCTTTCTTT
>TRBJ2-1|TRBV20-1|NA|few
CSARAPGWRGQNNEQFF
TGCAGTGCTAGAGCCCCAGGGTGGCGGGGACAGAACAATGAGCAGTTCTTC
>TRBJ2-3|TRBV20-1|TRBD1|NA
CSARPGTGSMTDTQYF
TGCAGTGCTAGGCCCGGGACAGGGTCAATGACAGATACGCAGTATTTT
>TRBJ1-2|TRBV5-1|NA|many
CASSLAAGDYGYTF
TGCGCCAGCAGCTTGGCGGCAGGGGACTATGGCTACACCTTC
>TRBJ2-2|TRBV29-1|NA|NA
CSVRGGARAPGSCFF
TGCAGCGTGAGAGGGGGGGCTCGGGCACCGGGGAGCTGCTTTTTT
>TRBJ2-6|TRBV12-3/TRBV12-4|NA|many
CASSLTGANVLTF
TGTGCCAGCAGTTTGACCGGGGCCAACGTCCTGACTTTC
>TRBJ1-5|TRBV12-3/TRBV12-4|NA|NA
CASSLESSGIGYNQPQHF
TGTGCCAGCAGTTTAGAGTCGTCGGGGATCGGGTACAATCAGCCCCAGCATTTT
>TRBJ1-6|TRBV14|NA|NA
CASSPGLSSPLHF
TGTGCCAGCAGCCCGGGCCTAAGTTCACCCCTCCACTTT
>TRBJ2-2|TRBV7-2|TRBD1|many
CASSSTGQGGTGELFF
TGTGCCAGCAGCTCCACCGGACAGGGAGGTACCGGGGAGCTGTTTTTT
>TRBJ2-7|TRBV9|TRBD2|many
CASSVDSSGYEQYF
TGTGCCAGCAGCGTAGATTCTAGCGGCTACGAGCAGTACTTC
>TRBJ2-7|TRBV7-2|TRBD1|many
CASRARRDRSSEQYF
TGTGCCAGCAGAGCCCGGAGGGACAGGTCATCCGAGCAGTACTTC
>TRBJ2-1|TRBV9|NA|many
CASSVGYNEQFF
TGTGCCAGCAGCGTTGGTTACAATGAGCAGTTCTTC
>TRBJ2-2|TRBV19|TRBD2|NA
CASKGGGLVGTGELFF
TGTGCCAGTAAGGGCGGGGGGCTTGTAGGAACCGGGGAGCTGTTTTTT
>TRBJ1-1|TRBV5-4|NA|NA
CASSSQTTGNTEAFF
TGTGCCAGCAGCTCTCAAACGACTGGGAACACTGAAGCTTTCTTT
>TRBJ1-2|TRBV7-2|TRBD1|NA
CASSPTGGANYGYTF
TGTGCCAGCAGTCCTACAGGGGGCGCGAACTATGGCTACACCTTC
>TRBJ2-3|TRBV7-9|NA|few
CASSFPSNTQYF
TGTGCCAGCAGCTTCCCCTCAAATACGCAGTATTTT
>TRBJ1-2|TRBV4-1|NA|NA
CASSQELQWDGYTF
TGCGCCAGCAGCCAAGAGCTGCAGTGGGATGGCTACACCTTC
>TRBJ2-3|TRBV27|NA|many
CASSLWQQDTQYF
TGTGCCAGCAGTTTATGGCAGCAAGATACGCAGTATTTT
>TRBJ2-2|TRBV20-1|TRBD2|many
CSARLAGDSGELFF
TGCAGTGCTAGACTAGCGGGAGATTCCGGGGAGCTGTTTTTT
>TRBJ2-7|TRBV7-8|NA|NA
CASSRATSEQYF
TGTGCCAGCAGCCGTGCCACTTCCGAGCAGTACTTC
>TRBJ2-3|TRBV12-3/TRBV12-4|NA|NA
CASSFEGGRTDTQYF
TGTGCCAGCAGTTTTGAGGGGGGCCGGACAGATACGCAGTATTTT
>TRBJ2-1|TRBV29-1|NA|many
CSVARLAAAGEQFF
TGCAGCGTTGCTCGGCTAGCTGCGGCCGGTGAGCAGTTCTTC
>TRBJ2-1|TRBV9|TRBD2|many
CASSAGGRGVLGQFF
TGTGCCAGCAGCGCTGGCGGGAGGGGGGTTCTGGGGCAGTTCTTC
>TRBJ1-2|TRBV20-1|TRBD1|many
CSARDGQGTGYTF
TGCAGTGCTAGAGATGGACAGGGGACTGGCTACACCTTC
>TRBJ1-5|TRBV28|TRBD1|many
CASSPPQGASNQPQHF
TGTGCCAGCAGCCCCCCCCAGGGGGCCAGCAATCAGCCCCAGCATTTT
>TRBJ2-7|TRBV20-1|NA|many
CSALMTRQRYEQYF
TGCAGTGCCCTAATGACTAGACAACGCTACGAGCAGTACTTC
>TRBJ2-7|TRBV4-3|TRBD2|NA
CASSQGYPQREGEQYF
TGCGCCAGCAGCCAAGGTTACCCCCAGCGGGAGGGCGAGCAGTACTTC